These 25 T cell receptor beta chains were sequenced from one sample in a study of human T cells and chemical hapten exposure. Time point defined: pre-sensitization, week 0. Treatment denoted: therapeutic diphenylcyclopropenone sensitization with weekly scalp DPC. One entry per CDR3 protein results from TCRdb running MiXCR on the RACE reads. The sample consists of over 300,000 distinct CDR3 sequences, 4.5% to 6% of them appearing once. The sequenced sample was whole blood, obtained in connection with sensitization to the hapten diphenylcyclopropenone (DPC). The receptors stem from a woman aged 45-60 years with alopecia areata. Some clones in this sample may be carry-over from other donors' samples.

A few counts support this clonotype. J is TRBJ1-1 and V is TRBV29-1, with D hard to call. Per germline, CDR1 SQVTM and CDR2 ANQGSEA. The V and J ends lost 3 bases and 4 bases respectively, with 15 bases between them. This CDR3 has 14 residues. CDR3 loop: CSVEEKALGTEAFF. For the CDR3, the DNA is TGCAGCGTTGAGGAGAAGGCCTTGGGCACTGAAGCTTTCTTT.

This clonotype has only a few counts. This rearrangement joins TRBV9 to TRBJ1-4, with D unresolved. Germline CDR1 and CDR2: SGDLS and YYNGEE. The CDR3 runs to 12 residues. The germline V and J ends were trimmed by 4 bases and 7 bases, with 8 bases remaining between them. For the CDR3, the DNA is TGTGCCAGCAGCCCCCCTAGTGAAAAACTGTTTTTT. Protein product: CASSPPSEKLFF.

In its sample, this clonotype was seen many times. The V and J genes are TRBV11-2 and TRBJ1-1, with TRBD1 matching over 10 bases. J lost 5 bases, V lost 1 base, and 10 bases had no gene match. Germline-derived CDR1 and CDR2 are SGHAT and FQNNGV. The CDR3 has 17 amino acids. The chain's CDR3 is CASSLVGSGQGKTEAFF. CDR3 sequence (DNA): TGTGCCAGCAGCTTAGTCGGGTCGGGACAGGGGAAAACTGAAGCTTTCTTT.

The chain joins TRBV5-1 to TRBJ2-1; D ambiguous. This CDR3 has 13 amino acids. V was pared by 0 bases and J by 5 bases, with 6 bases between. Per germline, CDR1 SGHRS and CDR2 YFSETQ. The CDR3 is CASSLGVNNEQFF. The CDR3 nucleotides read TGCGCCAGCAGCTTGGGAGTGAACAATGAGCAGTTCTTC. Variable domain in full (rest from reference TRBV5-1 and TRBJ2-1): KAGVTQTPRYLIKTRGQQVTLSCSPISGHRSVSWYQQTPGQGLQFLFEYFSETQRNKGNFPGRFSGRQFSNSRSEMNVSTLELGDSALYLCASSLGVNNEQFFGPGTRLTVL.

This clonotype was seen many times. This chain connects TRBV15 to TRBJ2-7; D tentatively reads TRBD1 or TRBD2 (5 bases each). Germline V gene lookup returns CDR1 LNHNV and CDR2 YYDKDF (reference sequence). With 4 bases removed from V and 1 base from J, the gap between germline ends came to 11 bases. The CDR3 contains 14 residues. The CDR3 coding sequence is TGTGCCACCAGCACCAGGGACGGTTCCTACGAGCAGTACTTC. Translation gives CATSTRDGSYEQYF.

In the case of this clonotype: A much larger clonotype is one base distant, so this may be a read error. The rearrangement joins TRBV11-2 to TRBJ1-4, with D possibly matching TRBD1 (5 bases). CDR3 size: 15 residues. CDR1 SGHAT and CDR2 FQNNGV come from the germline V gene. The CDR3 here is CASSLQGSTNEKLVF. The CDR3 DNA reads as TGTGCCAGCAGCTTACAGGGTTCAACTAATGAAAAACTGGTTTTT.

This clonotype has a count of ten or more. The chain is built from TRBV28 and TRBJ2-2; D is possibly TRBD2 (5 bases). With 5 bases removed from V and 5 bases from J, the gap between germline ends came to 15 bases. The CDR3 totals 15 residues. Germline V gene sequence: CDR1 MDHEN, CDR2 SYDVKM. The CDR3, as DNA: TGTGCCAGCAGTCCCCCGTTTAGCGTGACCGGGGAGCTGTTTTTT. Translating it yields CASSPPFSVTGELFF.

Many counts were recorded for this clonotype. This sequence joins TRBV7-2 and TRBJ1-5, with 11 bases fitting TRBD1. Trimming took 1 base from V and 7 from J; bases not matched to a gene: 3. The CDR3 spans 15 residues. CDR1 SGHTA and CDR2 FQGNSA come from the germline V gene. The CDR3 DNA reads TGTGCCAGCAGCTTAGGGGACAGGGGGATACAGCCCCAGCATTTT. Its translation is CASSLGDRGIQPQHF.

This clonotype has a handful of counts. This chain connects TRBV18 to TRBJ2-1; possible D gene TRBD2, 5 bases. Germline CDR1 KGHSH, CDR2 LQKENI. The length of the CDR3 is 13 residues. V lost 6 bases and J lost 8, with 14 bases in between. CDR3 bases: TGTGCCAGCTCGCAGGACTCTCTACATGAGCAGTTCTTC. Encoded protein: CASSQDSLHEQFF.

A few counts support this clonotype. The rearrangement uses TRBV5-6 and TRBJ2-1; 10 nucleotides align to TRBD2. CDR1 is SGHDT, CDR2 YYEEEE, per germline. The CDR3 has 15 residues. V dropped 3 bases and J dropped 4; count of bases not matched to a gene: 4. The CDR3 is CASSSGLADYNEQFF. The CDR3 bases are TGTGCCAGCAGCTCCGGACTAGCGGATTACAATGAGCAGTTCTTC.

This clonotype was seen only a few times. This chain connects TRBV12-3 or TRBV12-4 to TRBJ1-2; no firm D call. The CDR3 consists of 13 residues. The V end lost 5 bases, the J end lost 8 bases, and 15 bases lay between the germline ends. CDR3 protein: CASSPWASKGYTF. CDR3 nucleotides: TGTGCCAGCAGTCCTTGGGCCTCGAAAGGCTACACCTTC.

This clonotype was seen ten or more times. V gene TRBV4-2 combines with J gene TRBJ2-7; D is ambiguous. CDR1 is LGHNA and CDR2 is YNFKEQ in the germline V gene. The CDR3 is 16 residues long. V shed 0 bases and J shed 0 bases, with 12 bases lying between them. Here the CDR3 DNA reads TGTGCCAGCAGCCAAGAAGTTGGGTCGAGCTCCTACGAGCAGTACTTC. Amino acids: CASSQEVGSSSYEQYF.

This clonotype was detected many times. V and J are TRBV3-1 and TRBJ2-1, with a weak D call TRBD1 (5 bases). The CDR3 is 14 amino acids. V lost 3 bases, J lost 9 bases, and 15 bases lay in between. Germline assignment: CDR1 LGHDT and CDR2 YNNKEL (reference sequence). The CDR3 here is CASSQIRGQREQFF. The CDR3 DNA reads as TGTGCCAGCAGCCAGATTAGGGGTCAACGTGAGCAGTTCTTC.

The chain carries TRBV27 and TRBJ2-7, with TRBD1 as a possible D gene (5 bases). This CDR3 contains 14 residues. V was shortened by 2 bases and J by 3 bases, with 11 bases between the two germline ends. CDR1 and CDR2 from the germline V gene are MNHEY and SMNVEV (reference sequence). The CDR3 protein is CASSLNPRVYEQYF. The CDR3 DNA reads TGTGCCAGCAGTTTAAACCCCAGGGTCTACGAGCAGTACTTC.

The genes are TRBV7-9 and TRBJ1-6; 9 nucleotides align to TRBD1. Germline CDR1 is SEHNR and CDR2 is FQNEAQ (reference sequence). The CDR3 loop spans 15 amino acids. Trimming at V came to 5 bases and at J to 9 bases, leaving 8 bases not matched to a gene. The CDR3 reads CASSRGTGFVSPLHF. CDR3 nucleotide sequence: TGTGCCAGCAGCAGAGGGACAGGGTTTGTTTCACCCCTCCACTTT.

There are a few counts of this clonotype. V gene TRBV13 combines with J gene TRBJ2-3, with 9 bases fitting TRBD2. The CDR3 totals 19 residues. V shed 3 bases, J shed 5 bases, and the junction held 18 bases outside the gene matches. The V gene's germline CDR1 is PRHDT and CDR2 FYEKMQ (reference sequence). The CDR3: CASSFSERGANGIGDTQYF. As DNA, the CDR3 is TGTGCCAGCAGCTTCAGCGAGCGGGGGGCCAATGGCATTGGAGATACGCAGTATTTT.

This clonotype showed up many times. V gene TRBV7-3 combines with J gene TRBJ2-2; the D is unclear. CDR1 is SGHTA and CDR2 is FQGTGA in the germline V gene. Trimming removed 5 bases at V and 2 bases at J, with 9 bases between. This CDR3 contains 14 residues. The CDR3 DNA reads as TGTGCCAGCAGCCCCCGGATCAACACCGGGGAGCTGTTTTTT. Translating gives CASSPRINTGELFF.

This clonotype occurred many times. The rearrangement links TRBV6-2 or TRBV6-3 to TRBJ2-1; TRBD1 matches at 9 bases. In germline, CDR1 is MNHEY, CDR2 SVGEGT. The junction had 6 bases not matched to a gene; V was cut back by 6 bases and J by 3 bases. CDR3 size: 15 residues. CDR3 region: CASSTGQGSYNEQFF. The DNA for the CDR3 is TGTGCCAGCAGCACCGGACAGGGGAGCTACAATGAGCAGTTCTTC.

This clonotype appeared many times. CDR3 region: CASVPGDRVYNEQFF. DNA of the CDR3: TGTGCCAGCGTGCCGGGGGACAGGGTATACAATGAGCAGTTCTTC. V is TRBV9 and J is TRBJ2-1; 9 nucleotides agree with TRBD1. V lost 7 bases and J lost 4; bases outside the gene matches: 9. This CDR3 contains 15 residues. Germline values: CDR1 SGDLS, CDR2 YYNGEE.

The V and J genes are TRBV5-1 and TRBJ2-3, with TRBD2 matching 7 bases. The CDR3 loop spans 16 amino acids. V dropped 4 bases and J dropped 2; count of bases not matched to a gene: 10. Germline CDR1 and CDR2: SGHRS and YFSETQ. CDR3 sequence (DNA): TGCGCCAGCAGCACCACCGGGACTACATACACAGATACGCAGTATTTT. Amino acids: CASSTTGTTYTDTQYF.

V usage is TRBV6-1 and J usage is TRBJ1-6; unclear D gene. This CDR3 region has 14 residues. V was cut by 8 bases and J by 5 bases, with 13 bases left in between. CDR1 is MNHNS and CDR2 is SASEGT in the germline V gene. CDR3: CASQEAVDNSPLHF. The CDR3 DNA follows: TGTGCCAGCCAAGAGGCAGTGGATAATTCACCCCTCCACTTT.

This sequence joins TRBV29-1 and TRBJ1-1; D is unresolved. The CDR3 contains 12 residues. CDR1 is SQVTM, CDR2 ANQGSEA, per germline. Trimming removed 3 bases at V and 8 bases at J, with 13 bases between. The CDR3 here is CSVDGGAREAFF. CDR3 sequence (DNA): TGCAGCGTTGATGGCGGCGCTCGCGAAGCTTTCTTT. Full variable domain (outside the CDR3, taken from reference TRBV29-1 and TRBJ1-1): SAVISQKPSRDICQRGTSLTIQCQVDSQVTMMFWYRQQPGQSLTLIATANQGSEATYESGFVIDKFPISRPNLTFSTLTVSNMSPEDSSIYLCSVDGGAREAFFGQGTRLTVV.

The table lists this clonotype with a few counts. The chain links TRBV6-2 or TRBV6-3 to TRBJ1-5, with 8 bases lining up with TRBD1. The germline V gene encodes CDR1 MNHEY and CDR2 SVGEGT. This CDR3 is built from 15 residues. The V and J ends lost 0 bases and 7 bases, in that order; junction bases with no gene match: 5. The DNA for the CDR3 is TGTGCCAGCAGTTACTCGGCAGGGGGCAGGCAGCCCCAGCATTTT. Translation gives CASSYSAGGRQPQHF.

The chain links TRBV7-2 to TRBJ1-4; 7 positions agree with TRBD1. The V gene end was trimmed by 4 bases and the J gene end by 10 bases; junction bases not matched to a gene: 6. The germline gives CDR1 SGHTA, CDR2 FQGNSA. CDR3 length equals 13 residues. The DNA of the CDR3 is TGTGCCAGCAGCTCAACAGGGGTGGGAAAACTGTTTTTT. It encodes CASSSTGVGKLFF.

This clonotype showed up many times. The chain uses TRBV3-1 and TRBJ1-6; 10 bases match TRBD1. Germline V lookup: CDR1 LGHDT, CDR2 YNNKEL (reference sequence). After removal of 4 bases from V and 13 bases from J, the junction contained 7 bases not matched to a gene. The CDR3 is made up of 14 amino acids. The CDR3: CASSPWTGGFPLHF. The DNA for the CDR3 is TGTGCCAGCAGCCCCTGGACAGGGGGTTTCCCCCTCCACTTT. Full variable domain (rest looked up from reference TRBV3-1 and TRBJ1-6): DTAVSQTPKYLVTQMGNDKSIKCEQNLGHDTMYWYKQDSKKFLKIMFSYNNKELIINETVPNRFSPKSPDKAHLNLHINSLELGDSAVYFCASSPWTGGFPLHFGNGTRLTVT.